This TCR beta chain derives from a study of shared clonotypes between healthy human individuals. For this clone: Its specificity is unknown. A far larger clone lies a single base away; this is likely a read error. Other DNA variants within this sample encode the same CDR3.

Whole-study results and caveats: With few donors, the genetic and exposure-history diversity represented was limited. Sampling covered nothing but blood. Tissue TCR repertoires likely differ from those found in blood.

Clones were read by immunoSEQ multiplex PCR, and TCRdb kept only the in-frame ones, dropping some. This table holds approximately 470,000 clones, 81% found once. From germline, CDR1 is SGHNT and CDR2 YENEEA. This CDR3 contains 15 residues. With 6 bases clipped from V and 7 bases from J, the junction kept 11 bases outside the gene matches. All donors qualified as healthy HIV-negative adults and had experienced no recent acute infections or vaccinations. Around 90 million PBMCs served as the genomic DNA source for unsorted samples. Sample: PBMCs. This chain links TRBV11-3 with TRBJ2-1, with 8 bases aligning to TRBD2. This clonotype was sampled from a woman between 40 and 55 years old in good health. Some clones in this sample may be carry-over from other donors' samples. The CDR3 sequence is CASSSTGTRGNEQFF. Here the CDR3 DNA reads TGTGCCAGCAGTTCCACGGGGACTAGGGGTAATGAGCAGTTCTTC. Using reference TRBV11-3 and TRBJ2-1 for the parts outside the CDR3, the full variable domain is EAGVVQSPRYKIIEKKQPVAFWCNPISGHNTLYWYLQNLGQGPELLIRYENEEAVDDSQLPKDRFSAERLKGVDSTLKIQPAELGDSAVYLCASSSTGTRGNEQFFGPGTRLTVL.